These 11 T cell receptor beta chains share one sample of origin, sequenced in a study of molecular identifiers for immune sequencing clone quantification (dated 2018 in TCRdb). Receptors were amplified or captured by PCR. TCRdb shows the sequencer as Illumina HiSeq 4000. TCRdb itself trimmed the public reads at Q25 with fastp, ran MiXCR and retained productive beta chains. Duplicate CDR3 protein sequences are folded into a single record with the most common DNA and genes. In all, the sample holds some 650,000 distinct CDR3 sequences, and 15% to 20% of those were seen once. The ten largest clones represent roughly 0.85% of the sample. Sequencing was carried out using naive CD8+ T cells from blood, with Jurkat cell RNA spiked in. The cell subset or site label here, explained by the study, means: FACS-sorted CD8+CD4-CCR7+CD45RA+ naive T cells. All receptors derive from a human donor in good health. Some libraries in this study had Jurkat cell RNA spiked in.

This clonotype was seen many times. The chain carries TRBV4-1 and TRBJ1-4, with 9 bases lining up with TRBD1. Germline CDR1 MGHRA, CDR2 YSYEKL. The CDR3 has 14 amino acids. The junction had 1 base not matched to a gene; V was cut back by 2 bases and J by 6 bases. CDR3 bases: TGCGCCAGCAGCCAACGGACAGGGGATGAAAAACTGTTTTTT. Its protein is CASSQRTGDEKLFF.

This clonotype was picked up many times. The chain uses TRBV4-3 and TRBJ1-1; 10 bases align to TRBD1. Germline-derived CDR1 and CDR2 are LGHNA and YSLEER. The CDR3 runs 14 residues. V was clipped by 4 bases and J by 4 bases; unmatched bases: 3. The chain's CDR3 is CASSPRTGGTEAFF. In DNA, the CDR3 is TGCGCCAGCAGCCCCCGGACAGGGGGCACTGAAGCTTTCTTT.

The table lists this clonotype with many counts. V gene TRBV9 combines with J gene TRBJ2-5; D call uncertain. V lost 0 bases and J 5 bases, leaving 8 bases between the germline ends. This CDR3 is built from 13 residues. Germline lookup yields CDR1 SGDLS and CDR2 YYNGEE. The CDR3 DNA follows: TGTGCCAGCAGCGTAGACTCTGGGGAGACCCAGTACTTC. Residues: CASSVDSGETQYF.

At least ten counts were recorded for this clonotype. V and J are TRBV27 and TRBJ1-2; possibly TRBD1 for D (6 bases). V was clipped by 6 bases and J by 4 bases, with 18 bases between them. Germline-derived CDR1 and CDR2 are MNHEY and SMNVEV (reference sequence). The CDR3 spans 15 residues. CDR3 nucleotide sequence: TGTGCCAGCAGCCCTGGACAGCCGGGAGGCTATGGCTACACCTTC. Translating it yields CASSPGQPGGYGYTF.

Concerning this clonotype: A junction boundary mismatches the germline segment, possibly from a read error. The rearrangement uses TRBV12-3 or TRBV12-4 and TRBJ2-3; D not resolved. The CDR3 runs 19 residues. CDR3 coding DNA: TGCGCCGGCAGTCCGGTCCTATTAAGCCGTTCTTCTTACACAGATACGCAGTATTTT. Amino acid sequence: CAGSPVLLSRSSYTDTQYF.

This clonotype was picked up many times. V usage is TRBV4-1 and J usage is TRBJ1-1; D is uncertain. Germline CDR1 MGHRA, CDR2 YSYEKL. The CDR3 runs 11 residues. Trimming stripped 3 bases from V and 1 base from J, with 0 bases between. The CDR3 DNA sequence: TGCGCCAGCAGCCAGAACACTGAAGCTTTCTTT. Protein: CASSQNTEAFF.

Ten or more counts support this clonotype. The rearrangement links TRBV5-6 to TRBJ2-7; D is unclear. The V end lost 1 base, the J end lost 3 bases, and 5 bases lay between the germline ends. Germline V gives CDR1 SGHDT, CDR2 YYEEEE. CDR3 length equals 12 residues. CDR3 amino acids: CASSLSNYEQYF. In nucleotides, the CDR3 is TGTGCCAGCAGCTTGTCTAACTACGAGCAGTACTTC.

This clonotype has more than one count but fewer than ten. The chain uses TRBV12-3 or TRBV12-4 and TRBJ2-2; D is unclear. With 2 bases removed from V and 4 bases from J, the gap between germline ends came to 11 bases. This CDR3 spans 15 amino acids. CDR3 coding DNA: TGTGCCAGCAGTTTATCCGGTTTTGGCACCGGGGAGCTGTTTTTT. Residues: CASSLSGFGTGELFF.

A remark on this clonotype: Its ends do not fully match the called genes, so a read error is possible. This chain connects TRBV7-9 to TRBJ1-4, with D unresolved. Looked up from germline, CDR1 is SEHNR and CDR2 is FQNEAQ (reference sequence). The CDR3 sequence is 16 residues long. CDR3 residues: CASSLITGSSNEKPFF. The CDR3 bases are TGTGCCAGCAGCTTAATAACCGGGAGCTCTAATGAAAAACCGTTTTTT.

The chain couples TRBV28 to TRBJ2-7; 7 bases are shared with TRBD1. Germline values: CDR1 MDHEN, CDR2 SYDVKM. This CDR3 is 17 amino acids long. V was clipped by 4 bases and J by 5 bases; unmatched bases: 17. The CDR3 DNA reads TGTGCCAGCAGTTCGGGACCAAGACAGGGTTCTGCCCACGAGCAGTACTTC. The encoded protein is CASSSGPRQGSAHEQYF.

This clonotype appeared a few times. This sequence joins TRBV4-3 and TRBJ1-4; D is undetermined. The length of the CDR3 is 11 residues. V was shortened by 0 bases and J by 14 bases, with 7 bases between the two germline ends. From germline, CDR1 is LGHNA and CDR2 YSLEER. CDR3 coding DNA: TGCGCCAGCAGCCAAGATGACCTCCTGTTTTTT. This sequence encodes CASSQDDLLFF.